The present TCR beta chain was sequenced within a study of beta chain features in type 1 diabetes. In the study overall: All of the samples together had 95 million to 140 million sorted cells examined.

TCRB transcripts that were expressed got sequenced, as all of the isolated RNA had been reverse transcribed. Clones were read by immunoSEQ multiplex PCR, and TCRdb kept only the in-frame ones, dropping some. The repertoire holds hundreds of thousands of clones, with more than 13% as singletons. Study-wide results and caveats: Type 1 diabetes patients showed a moderate but significant shortening of TCRB CDR3s in all four CD4+ subsets.

With respect to this clone: Antigen unknown.

The CDR3 extends over 18 amino acids. Germline CDR1 reads SGHAT; CDR2 reads FQNNGV. Trimming took 7 bases from V and 8 from J, leaving 30 bases between them. The chain couples TRBV11-2 to TRBJ2-1; TRBD2 might be the D (6 bases). Specimen: naive CD4+ T cells from blood. The clonotype was recovered from a man between 18 and 35 years old with type 1 diabetes. The CDR3 reads CASTLVGESRRVTDEQFF. The CDR3 nucleotides are TGTGCCAGCACCTTGGTCGGCGAGTCGAGGAGGGTGACCGATGAGCAGTTCTTC. Drawing the rest from reference TRBV11-2 and TRBJ2-1, the complete variable domain is EAGVAQSPRYKIIEKRQSVAFWCNPISGHATLYWYQQILGQGPKLLIQFQNNGVVDDSQLPKDRFSAERLKGVDSTLKIQPAKLEDSAVYLCASTLVGESRRVTDEQFFGPGTRLTVL.